The present TCR beta chain was sequenced within a study of TIL therapy for anti-PD-1-resistant metastatic lung cancer. About the research overall: Median tumor mutation burden was more than 1.4 mutations per megabase.

This was the immunoSEQ v3 assay. Libraries were sequenced to approximately 2 million read pairs (survey) or about 4.5-6 million (deep). Sequenced by immunoSEQ multiplex PCR; TCRdb stores in-frame clones only, minus some. The top ten hold about 1.8% of the sample, which has nearly 60,000 clones, around four fifths seen once. This clone turned up a few times. From germline, CDR1 is SGHRS and CDR2 YFSETQ. The CDR3 runs to 15 residues. V lost 4 bases and J 5 bases, leaving 16 bases between the germline ends. Indicated time point: pre-treatment sample, taken before nivolumab and TIL therapy. Stage 4 NSCLC adults joined between late 2017 and January 2020.

This receptor was obtained from a person aged 25 to 80 with non-small cell lung cancer. The sequences come from blood, collected at baseline. The chain uses TRBV5-1 and TRBJ2-4; TRBD2 is a possible D gene (5 bases). CDR3 loop: CASSPSARAENIQYF. The CDR3 DNA is TGCGCCAGCAGCCCCAGCGCACGAGCGGAAAACATTCAGTACTTC. Complete variable domain (other parts from reference TRBV5-1 and TRBJ2-4): KAGVTQTPRYLIKTRGQQVTLSCSPISGHRSVSWYQQTPGQGLQFLFEYFSETQRNKGNFPGRFSGRQFSNSRSEMNVSTLELGDSALYLCASSPSARAENIQYFGAGTRLSVL.